This note documents a single T cell receptor (beta chain) sequence. Other DNA sequences in the sample encode the same CDR3. This specimen belongs to a study of blood T cell repertoires in COVID-19. Study background: The United States, Italy and Spain provided the acute and convalescent COVID-19 samples. The analysed material was cDNA or gDNA that came from T cells, B-cell-depleted T cells, or PBMCs.

TCRdb's copy holds only in-frame clones and misses some; the assay was immunoSEQ multiplex PCR. The top ten clones hold around 1.9% of a sample with approximately 260,000 clones, over 85% of them seen once. Germline-derived CDR1 and CDR2 are LGHDT and YNNKEL (reference sequence). The CDR3 has 15 amino acids. V was clipped by 1 base and J by 0 bases, with 8 bases between them. Cohorts were assigned according to the clinical history that participants reported. Cohort 3 recovery required two negative PCRs, clearance, or symptom resolution. The rearrangement joins TRBV3-1 (or the pseudogene TRBV3-2) to TRBJ2-3, with D uncertain. The specimen was PBMCs or T cells enriched from blood (not recorded which). The receptor was derived from an older woman who had recovered from COVID-19. CDR3 sequence (DNA): TGTGCCAGCAGCCAAGTTGCGGCTAGCACAGATACGCAGTATTTT. It codes for CASSQVAASTDTQYF.